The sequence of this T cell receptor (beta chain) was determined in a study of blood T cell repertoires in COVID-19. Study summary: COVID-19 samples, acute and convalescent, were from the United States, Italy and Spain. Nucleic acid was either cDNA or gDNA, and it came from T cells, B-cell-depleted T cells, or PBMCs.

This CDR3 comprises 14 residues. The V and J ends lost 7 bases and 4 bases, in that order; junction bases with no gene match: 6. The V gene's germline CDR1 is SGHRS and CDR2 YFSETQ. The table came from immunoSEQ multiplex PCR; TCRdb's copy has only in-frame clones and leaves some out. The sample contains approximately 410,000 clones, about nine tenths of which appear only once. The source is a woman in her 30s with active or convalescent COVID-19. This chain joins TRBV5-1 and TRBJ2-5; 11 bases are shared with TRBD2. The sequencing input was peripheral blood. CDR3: CASSLAGVGETQYF. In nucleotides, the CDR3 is TGCGCCAGCTCACTAGCGGGAGTAGGAGAGACCCAGTACTTC.